The sequence of this T cell receptor beta chain was determined in a study of blood T cell repertoires in COVID-19. Across the whole study: Acute-phase and convalescent COVID-19 samples originated in the United States, Italy and Spain. The analysed material was cDNA or gDNA that came from T cells, B-cell-depleted T cells, or PBMCs.

V lost 1 base, J lost 6 bases, and 13 bases stayed unmatched. The germline V gene has CDR1 SGHRS and CDR2 YFSETQ. CDR3 length: 16 amino acids. Authors' analysis steps: Scientists estimated how many nucleated cells there were by amplifying reference gene primers. Generated by immunoSEQ multiplex PCR, the TCRdb table keeps only in-frame clones and is missing some. V, J and clone size are taken as reported in that table, and D and trimming were inferred from the DNA itself. This sample has some 200,000 clones, with 60% to 85% found just once. The sequenced sample consisted of peripheral blood. This chain connects TRBV5-1 to TRBJ2-7, with 7 bases identical to TRBD2. This receptor was taken from a woman in her seventies with acute or convalescent COVID-19. The CDR3 region has the DNA TGCGCCAGCAGCTTGATAGGAACGGGACCGGGGGGCGAGCAGTACTTC. It yields the protein CASSLIGTGPGGEQYF.